This entry features one T cell receptor (beta chain) sequence. Its antigen is still unknown. Using immunoSEQ multiplex PCR, the repertoire was profiled, and TCRdb retains in-frame clones only, with some absent. The table has 6,500 or so clones, approximately 84% seen once; the top ten hold 27%. The sample is drawn from a study of T cells after posttransplantation cyclophosphamide. Treatment was busulfan-fludarabine conditioning, a marrow graft, and cyclophosphamide on days +3 and +4. Germline V gene data show CDR1 as SNHLY and CDR2 as FYNNEI. The CDR3 is made up of 15 amino acids. Germline trimming cut 8 bases from V and 6 bases from J; bases unmatched to any gene: 8. Study results and caveats: Recipient CMV seropositivity and CMV reactivation strongly tracked TRB clonality. TRB overlap between skin or GI tissue T cells and blood was limited.

The sequence was collected from a female patient in her forties or fifties who received an allogeneic stem cell transplant from a related donor, was CMV-positive, and had no GVHD. Part of the T cell pool may stem from the graft donor. V usage is TRBV2 and J usage is TRBJ2-1; 12 nucleotides agree with TRBD2. Material: CD8+ T cells sorted from PBMCs, obtained roughly 190 weeks after allogeneic stem cell transplant with posttransplant cyclophosphamide. CDR3: CASGRLAGVFNEQFF. CDR3 bases: TGTGCCAGCGGCCGACTAGCGGGAGTATTCAATGAGCAGTTCTTC.